This T cell receptor beta chain appears in the sequencing data of a study of cytomegalovirus exposure and HLA in healthy donors. The CDR3 covers 15 residues. Losses at the gene ends were 9 bases for V and 4 bases for J; bases not matched to a gene: 11. TCRdb's copy holds only in-frame clones and misses some; the assay was immunoSEQ multiplex PCR. The table includes roughly 73,000 clones, 85% to 95% detected once. The TCR comes from a man between 18 and 29 years old in good health and CMV-seronegative. This chain joins TRBV23-1 and TRBJ1-3; 8 bases agree with TRBD1. TRBV23-1 is filed as an ORF, its function uncertain. What was sequenced was PBMCs. CDR3 in DNA: TGCGCCAGGGGATACCAGGGGGCCCTGGGAAACACCATATATTTT. Its protein is CARGYQGALGNTIYF.